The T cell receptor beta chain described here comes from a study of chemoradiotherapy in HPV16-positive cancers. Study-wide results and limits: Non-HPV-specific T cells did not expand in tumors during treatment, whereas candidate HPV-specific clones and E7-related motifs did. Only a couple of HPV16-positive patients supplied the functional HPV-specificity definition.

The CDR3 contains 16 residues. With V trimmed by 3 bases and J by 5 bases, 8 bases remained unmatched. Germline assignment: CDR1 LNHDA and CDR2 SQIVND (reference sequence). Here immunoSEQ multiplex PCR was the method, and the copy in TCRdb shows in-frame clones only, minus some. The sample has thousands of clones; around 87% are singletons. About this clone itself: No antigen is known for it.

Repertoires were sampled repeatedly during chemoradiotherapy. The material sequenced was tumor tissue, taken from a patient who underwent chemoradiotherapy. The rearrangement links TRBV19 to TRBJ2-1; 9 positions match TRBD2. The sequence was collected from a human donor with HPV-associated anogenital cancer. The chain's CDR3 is CASSIGLAGLHNEQFF. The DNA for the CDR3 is TGTGCCAGTAGTATTGGCCTAGCGGGACTCCACAATGAGCAGTTCTTC.